These 13 T cell receptor beta chains were sequenced from one sample in a study of cytomegalovirus exposure and HLA in healthy donors. Here immunoSEQ multiplex PCR was the method, and the copy in TCRdb shows in-frame clones only, minus some. Of tens of thousands of clones in the sample, approximately 88% were seen once. The material sequenced was PBMCs. The receptors shown here come from a woman aged 30 to 39 in good health and CMV-seronegative.

The chain combines TRBV7-2 with TRBJ2-1; 11 bases align to TRBD2. CDR1 and CDR2 from the germline V gene are SGHTA and FQGNSA. After removal of 5 bases from V and 7 bases from J, the junction contained 10 bases not matched to a gene. This CDR3 is built from 16 residues. CDR3 region: CASSPHPSGRWNEQFF. In DNA form, the CDR3 reads TGTGCCAGCAGCCCCCATCCTAGCGGGAGGTGGAATGAGCAGTTCTTC.

This chain connects TRBV19 to TRBJ1-1, with D maybe TRBD1 (5 bases). V was clipped by 4 bases and J by 3 bases, with 9 bases between them. Germline-derived CDR1 and CDR2 are LNHDA and SQIVND (reference sequence). The CDR3 is 13 residues long. The CDR3 DNA sequence: TGTGCCAGTAGTACGTCAGGGTACACTGAAGCTTTCTTT. Translation: CASSTSGYTEAFF.

This chain joins TRBV6-6 and TRBJ2-2, with D perhaps TRBD1 (6 bases). The CDR3 has 15 residues. V was cut by 2 bases and J by 3 bases, with 10 bases left in between. Germline V lookup: CDR1 MNHNY, CDR2 SVGAGI (reference sequence). In DNA, the CDR3 is TGTGCCAGCAGTTACAGGGGGTCGGACACCGGGGAGCTGTTTTTT. Protein product: CASSYRGSDTGELFF.

In this sample, this clone turned up once. V is TRBV28 and J is TRBJ1-5, with D uncertain. This CDR3 region has 13 residues. Trimming took off 5 bases at V and 7 bases at J, with 12 bases between the two ends. Germline CDR1 is MDHEN and CDR2 is SYDVKM. CDR3: CASSPYSGQPQHF. The CDR3 nucleotides are TGTGCCAGCAGTCCCTACTCGGGGCAGCCCCAGCATTTT.

The chain couples TRBV10-1 to TRBJ2-1, with 8 bases identical to TRBD2. Germline V gene sequence: CDR1 WNHNN, CDR2 SYGVQD (reference sequence). The CDR3 has 15 residues. Trimming at V came to 6 bases and at J to 7 bases, leaving 11 bases not matched to a gene. In DNA, the CDR3 is TGCGCCAGCAGCCCCGGGACTAGTATGTCGAATGAGCAGTTCTTC. Encoded protein: CASSPGTSMSNEQFF.

The DNA for the CDR3 is TGTGCCAGCAGCTCGGGCCTCGGGGGAACTAACTATGGCTACACCTTC. Translated, it gives CASSSGLGGTNYGYTF. The V call is TRBV7-2, the J call TRBJ1-2, with D perhaps TRBD1 (5 bases). Trimming removed 4 bases from V and 0 bases from J, with 15 bases in between. The CDR3 sequence is 16 residues long. Germline V lookup: CDR1 SGHTA, CDR2 FQGNSA. Filled out from reference TRBV7-2 and TRBJ1-2, the complete variable domain reads GAGVSQSPSNKVTEKGKDVELRCDPISGHTALYWYRQSLGQGLEFLIYFQGNSAPDKSGLPSDRFSAERTGGSVSTLTIQRTQQEDSAVYLCASSSGLGGTNYGYTFGSGTRLTVV.

This clone is a singleton in its sample. The chain recombines TRBV6-1 with TRBJ2-1; D is possibly TRBD1 (5 bases). The germline V gene encodes CDR1 MNHNS and CDR2 SASEGT. CDR3 length: 15 residues. Trimming shortened V by 6 bases and J by 0 bases, and 12 bases separated the two germline ends. The CDR3 is CASRSRGSSYNEQFF. The CDR3 nucleotides read TGTGCCAGCAGGAGTAGGGGTAGCTCCTACAATGAGCAGTTCTTC.

The J gene is TRBJ2-3, the V gene TRBV7-6, with a possible D match to TRBD2 (6 bases). CDR1 SGHVS and CDR2 FNYEAQ come from the germline V gene. The CDR3 has 14 amino acids. The ends were cut back, 5 bases at V and 4 bases at J, with 13 bases in the middle. This CDR3 reads CASSRGTSADTQYF. CDR3 sequence (DNA): TGTGCCAGCAGCAGAGGGACTTCGGCAGATACGCAGTATTTT.

With respect to this clone: Other DNA sequences in the sample encode the same CDR3. The rearrangement joins TRBV4-1 to TRBJ2-1; D not certain. The CDR3 covers 13 residues. The germline gives CDR1 MGHRA, CDR2 YSYEKL. V was shortened by 0 bases and J by 3 bases, with 3 bases between the two germline ends. CDR3 DNA: TGCGCCAGCAGCCAAGACTACTACAATGAGCAGTTCTTC. Its protein is CASSQDYYNEQFF.

The chain carries TRBV27 and TRBJ1-2; TRBD1 matches at 9 bases. The CDR3 loop spans 15 amino acids. Germline V gene lookup returns CDR1 MNHEY and CDR2 SMNVEV (reference sequence). With V trimmed by 3 bases and J by 4 bases, 6 bases remained unmatched. The CDR3 region has the DNA TGTGCCAGCAGTTTCTACCGGGACAGGGTCTATGGCTACACCTTC. Its translation is CASSFYRDRVYGYTF.

This clone was detected once. The chain carries TRBV11-2 and TRBJ1-4, with unresolved D. Germline CDR1 SGHAT, CDR2 FQNNGV. Trimming shortened V by 3 bases and J by 6 bases, and 2 bases separated the two germline ends. There are 11 residues in the CDR3. The CDR3 nucleotides read TGTGCCAGCAGCTTCGATGAAAAACTGTTTTTT. It encodes CASSFDEKLFF.

The rearrangement uses TRBV5-8 and TRBJ2-1, with 10 bases identical to TRBD2. Germline values: CDR1 SGHTS, CDR2 YDEGEE. The CDR3 has 15 amino acids. Trimming took 2 bases from V and 5 from J; bases not matched to a gene: 4. In DNA form, the CDR3 reads TGTGCCAGCAGCTTTCTAGCGGGAGACCACAATGAGCAGTTCTTC. Its protein product is CASSFLAGDHNEQFF.

The sample holds one count of this clone. The chain uses TRBV6-4 and TRBJ2-3, with 11 bases that match TRBD2. The CDR3 has 15 residues. The J segment lost 2 bases and the V segment lost 7 bases, leaving 5 bases of the junction unmatched. CDR1 is MRHNA, CDR2 SNTAGT, per germline. This chain's CDR3 is CASMTSGKHTDTQYF. In DNA, the CDR3 is TGTGCCAGCATGACTAGCGGGAAGCACACAGATACGCAGTATTTT.